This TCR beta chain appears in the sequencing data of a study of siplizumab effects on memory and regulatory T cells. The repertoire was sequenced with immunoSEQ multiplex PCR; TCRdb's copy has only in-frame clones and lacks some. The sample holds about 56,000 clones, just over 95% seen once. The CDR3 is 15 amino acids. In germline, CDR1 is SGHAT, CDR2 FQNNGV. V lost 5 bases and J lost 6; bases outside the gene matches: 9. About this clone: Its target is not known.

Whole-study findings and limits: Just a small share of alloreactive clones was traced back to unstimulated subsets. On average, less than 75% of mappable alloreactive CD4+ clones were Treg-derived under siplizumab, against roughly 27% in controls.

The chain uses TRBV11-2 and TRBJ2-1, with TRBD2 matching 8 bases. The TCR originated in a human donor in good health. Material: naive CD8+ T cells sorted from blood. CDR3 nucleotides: TGTGCCAGCAGCCCCCTAGCGGGCCCCTCCAATGAGCAGTTCTTC. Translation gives CASSPLAGPSNEQFF.